The text below deals with one T cell receptor (beta chain). This sample was taken from a study of control samples from healthy donors and cancer patients. Germline CDR1 SGHNT, CDR2 YYREEE (reference sequence). The CDR3 has 16 amino acids. With 4 bases removed from V and 14 bases from J, the gap between germline ends came to 25 bases. Sequencing used immunoSEQ multiplex PCR; TCRdb keeps in-frame clones, though not all of them. The table records some 410,000 clones, 75% to 95% of them present only once. The source material was PBMCs. The sequence came from a man aged 35-49 years with head and neck cancer. The chain recombines TRBV5-4 with TRBJ1-6, with no clear D. The CDR3 bases are TGTGCCAGCAGCCCCGCGCCCACCACCCGGGTCCCCACCCTCCACTTT. Protein sequence: CASSPAPTTRVPTLHF.